A single sample gave rise to the 29 T cell receptor beta chains below, sequenced in a study of a mutant IDH1 vaccine in newly diagnosed glioma. The assay was immunoSEQ multiplex PCR, and TCRdb's table has in-frame clones only and misses some. The top ten hold around 8.4% of the sample, which has about 24,000 clones, roughly 92% seen once. Indicated time point: baseline, week 1 (first vaccination visit). Specified treatment: pre-vaccination baseline after standard-of-care therapy. The sequencing here drew on PBMCs, taken from a glioma patient treated with radiotherapy, temozolomide or both. These receptors were obtained from a man aged 25-45 years with glioma.

The J gene is TRBJ2-7, the V gene TRBV28; D gene uncertain. Trimming cost V 7 bases and J 3 bases, with 16 bases left between them. There are 14 residues in the CDR3. The germline V gene encodes CDR1 MDHEN and CDR2 SYDVKM. This CDR3 reads CASTRDPQFYEQYF. In DNA, the CDR3 is TGTGCCAGCACTCGAGACCCTCAGTTCTACGAGCAGTACTTC. Full variable domain (remainder filled in from reference TRBV28 and TRBJ2-7): DVKVTQSSRYLVKRTGEKVFLECVQDMDHENMFWYRQDPGLGLRLIYFSYDVKMKEKGDIPEGYSVSREKKERFSLILESASTNQTSMYLCASTRDPQFYEQYFGPGTRLTVT.

The rearrangement joins TRBV5-4 to TRBJ2-5, with 10 positions matching TRBD1. The germline V gene has CDR1 SGHNT and CDR2 YYREEE (reference sequence). The CDR3 is 15 amino acids. The junction had 10 bases not matched to a gene; V was cut back by 0 bases and J by 11 bases. CDR3: CASSLGGPDRGRQYF. The CDR3 DNA reads TGTGCCAGCAGCTTGGGGGGACCGGACAGGGGGAGACAGTACTTC.

In this sample, this clone turned up a few times. DNA for the CDR3: TGTGCCAGCAGCTTAGCACTAGCGTACTACAATGAGCAGTTCTTC. Translating it yields CASSLALAYYNEQFF. V usage is TRBV7-9 and J usage is TRBJ2-1, with 7 bases matching TRBD2. The CDR3 loop spans 15 amino acids. Germline V gene data show CDR1 as SEHNR and CDR2 as FQNEAQ (reference sequence). After removal of 0 bases from V and 3 bases from J, the junction contained 2 bases not matched to a gene.

The J gene is TRBJ2-3, the V gene TRBV5-4; 9 bases are a match to TRBD2. V was clipped by 2 bases and J by 6 bases; unmatched bases: 4. Per germline, CDR1 SGHNT and CDR2 YYREEE (reference sequence). The CDR3 runs to 14 residues. CDR3 region: CASSFLAGVDTQYF. The CDR3 DNA sequence: TGTGCCAGCAGCTTTTTAGCGGGAGTGGATACGCAGTATTTT.

The chain employs TRBV27 and TRBJ2-7; possibly TRBD1 for D (6 bases). The CDR3 consists of 14 residues. Looked up from germline, CDR1 is MNHEY and CDR2 is SMNVEV (reference sequence). Trimming took off 5 bases at V and 4 bases at J, with 15 bases between the two ends. The DNA for the CDR3 is TGTGCCAGCAGTCCCGTGACAGGAGGTTACGAGCAGTACTTC. Its protein is CASSPVTGGYEQYF.

The chain recombines TRBV7-2 with TRBJ1-2; D ambiguous. The CDR3 spans 14 residues. From germline, CDR1 is SGHTA and CDR2 FQGNSA. Trimming removed 2 bases at V and 8 bases at J, with 15 bases between. The CDR3 loop is CASSLYSQAGGYTF. CDR3 nucleotide sequence: TGTGCCAGCAGCTTATATTCGCAGGCGGGGGGCTACACCTTC.

The chain links TRBV29-1 to TRBJ2-3, with 8 bases matching TRBD2. Losses at the gene ends were 6 bases for V and 1 base for J; bases not matched to a gene: 6. The CDR3 is 14 residues long. Germline V lookup: CDR1 SQVTM, CDR2 ANQGSEA. The CDR3 bases are TGCAGCGTGACCCCGGGGGGGCGCACAGATACGCAGTATTTT. It translates to CSVTPGGRTDTQYF.

This chain uses TRBV29-1 with TRBJ1-1; no clear D. Trimming removed 7 bases at V and 1 base at J, with 7 bases between. The germline gives CDR1 SQVTM, CDR2 ANQGSEA. The CDR3 extends over 11 amino acids. The CDR3 bases are TGCAGCGCCTCTCAGAACACTGAAGCTTTCTTT. Translation: CSASQNTEAFF. Looking up the rest from reference TRBV29-1 and TRBJ1-1 gives the full variable domain: SAVISQKPSRDICQRGTSLTIQCQVDSQVTMMFWYRQQPGQSLTLIATANQGSEATYESGFVIDKFPISRPNLTFSTLTVSNMSPEDSSIYLCSASQNTEAFFGQGTRLTVV.

The chain recombines TRBV29-1 with TRBJ1-1; 8 bases match TRBD1. Germline CDR1 SQVTM, CDR2 ANQGSEA. This CDR3 contains 15 residues. Germline trimming cut 7 bases from V and 0 bases from J; bases unmatched to any gene: 10. Written as DNA, the CDR3 is TGCAGCGCCCGACAGGGGTGGGGGATGAACACTGAAGCTTTCTTT. It encodes CSARQGWGMNTEAFF. Supplemented by reference TRBV29-1 and TRBJ1-1, the full variable domain reads SAVISQKPSRDICQRGTSLTIQCQVDSQVTMMFWYRQQPGQSLTLIATANQGSEATYESGFVIDKFPISRPNLTFSTLTVSNMSPEDSSIYLCSARQGWGMNTEAFFGQGTRLTVV.

A few counts support this clone. The rearrangement uses TRBV10-2 and TRBJ1-2; 7 positions match TRBD1. This CDR3 has 14 residues. J gave up 2 bases and V 7 bases, and 7 bases lay outside the gene matches. Germline lookup yields CDR1 WSHSY and CDR2 SAAADI. CDR3 in DNA: TGCGCCAGCACCGAACAGGGGAGGAACTATGGCTACACCTTC. Its protein product is CASTEQGRNYGYTF.

The V gene is TRBV2, the J gene TRBJ2-1; D not certain. This CDR3 is 16 amino acids long. The V and J ends lost 1 base and 4 bases respectively, with 14 bases between them. Germline CDR1 reads SNHLY; CDR2 reads FYNNEI. CDR3 amino acids: CASSEEDSNPYNEQFF. The CDR3 nucleotides read TGTGCCAGCAGTGAAGAAGACTCCAACCCGTACAATGAGCAGTTCTTC. Full variable domain (remainder filled in from reference TRBV2 and TRBJ2-1): EPEVTQTPSHQVTQMGQEVILRCVPISNHLYFYWYRQILGQKVEFLVSFYNNEISEKSEIFDDQFSVERPDGSNFTLKIRSTKLEDSAMYFCASSEEDSNPYNEQFFGPGTRLTVL.

The J gene is TRBJ1-1, the V gene TRBV2; 8 bases agree with TRBD1. J lost 8 bases, V lost 6 bases, and 8 bases had no gene match. Germline values: CDR1 SNHLY, CDR2 FYNNEI. The CDR3 has 13 residues. The CDR3, as DNA: TGTGCCAGCAGCAATACAGGGGGATTCGAAGCTTTCTTT. This sequence encodes CASSNTGGFEAFF.

The chain combines TRBV5-6 with TRBJ1-5; D is unresolved. The germline V gene has CDR1 SGHDT and CDR2 YYEEEE. The germline V and J ends were trimmed by 4 bases and 3 bases, with 8 bases remaining between them. The CDR3 runs to 13 residues. CDR3 in DNA: TGTGCCAGCAGCGACGGATTCAATCAGCCCCAGCATTTT. Residues: CASSDGFNQPQHF. Looking up the rest from reference TRBV5-6 and TRBJ1-5 gives the full variable domain: DAGVTQSPTHLIKTRGQQVTLRCSPKSGHDTVSWYQQALGQGPQFIFQYYEEEERQRGNFPDRFSGHQFPNYSSELNVNALLLGDSALYLCASSDGFNQPQHFGDGTRLSIL.

V gene TRBV10-3 combines with J gene TRBJ1-5; D unresolved. Trimming left V 6 bases short and J 0 bases short, with 6 bases between. The length of the CDR3 is 13 residues. In germline, CDR1 is ENHRY, CDR2 SYGVKD. The CDR3 DNA is TGTGCCATCAGGTCTACTAGCAATCAGCCCCAGCATTTT. Its translation: CAIRSTSNQPQHF.

The chain's CDR3 is CASSPTGQSANTGELFF. In DNA form, the CDR3 reads TGTGCCAGCAGCCCCACGGGACAATCTGCGAACACCGGGGAGCTGTTTTTT. V and J are TRBV9 and TRBJ2-2, with D perhaps matching TRBD1 (6 bases). Germline assignment: CDR1 SGDLS and CDR2 YYNGEE. V lost 4 bases and J 0 bases, leaving 16 bases between the germline ends. This CDR3 region has 17 residues.

CDR3 protein: CAWSGGPTGELFF. CDR3 DNA: TGTGCCTGGAGTGGGGGTCCCACCGGGGAGCTGTTTTTT. The rearrangement links TRBV30 to TRBJ2-2; D is undetermined. The CDR3 runs to 13 residues. V was cut by 1 base and J by 4 bases, with 7 bases left in between. The germline gives CDR1 GTSNPN, CDR2 SVGIG (reference sequence).

The chain recombines TRBV5-1 with TRBJ2-2; TRBD1 might be the D (5 bases). V lost 0 bases and J 12 bases, leaving 15 bases between the germline ends. The CDR3 totals 14 residues. The germline CDR1 and CDR2 sequences are SGHRS and YFSETQ. The CDR3 here is CASSLEGPAGQLFF. For the CDR3, the DNA is TGCGCCAGCAGCTTGGAGGGGCCCGCTGGGCAGCTGTTTTTT.

This rearrangement joins TRBV5-6 to TRBJ1-6; D is ambiguous. CDR1 and CDR2 (germline): SGHDT, YYEEEE. The CDR3 runs to 14 residues. The V end was cut by 1 base, the J end by 5 bases, with 7 bases between. CDR3 sequence reads: CASSLTQHNSPLHF. DNA of the CDR3: TGTGCCAGCAGCTTGACACAGCATAATTCACCCCTCCACTTT.

This rearrangement joins TRBV28 to TRBJ2-3; 8 bases match TRBD2. Germline assignment: CDR1 MDHEN and CDR2 SYDVKM. V shed 6 bases, J shed 0 bases, and the junction held 8 bases outside the gene matches. The CDR3 runs to 16 residues. The DNA for the CDR3 is TGTGCCAGCAGCTCCTCGGCTAGCGGGAGCACAGATACGCAGTATTTT. Translation: CASSSSASGSTDTQYF.

The genes are TRBV5-5 and TRBJ1-1, with D hard to call. Per the germline V gene, CDR1 is SGHKS and CDR2 is YYEKEE (reference sequence). V was pared by 4 bases and J by 4 bases, with 14 bases between. This CDR3 spans 14 amino acids. CDR3 protein: CASSPNPGSTEAFF. CDR3 sequence (DNA): TGTGCCAGCAGCCCCAACCCTGGGAGCACTGAAGCTTTCTTT. Full variable domain (missing parts from reference TRBV5-5 and TRBJ1-1): DAGVTQSPTHLIKTRGQQVTLRCSPISGHKSVSWYQQVLGQGPQFIFQYYEKEERGRGNFPDRFSARQFPNYSSELNVNALLLGDSALYLCASSPNPGSTEAFFGQGTRLTVV.

The J gene is TRBJ2-5, the V gene TRBV10-3; TRBD2 aligns across 12 bases. The CDR3 sequence is 14 residues long. Germline V gene sequence: CDR1 ENHRY, CDR2 SYGVKD. After removal of 6 bases from V and 4 bases from J, the junction contained 3 bases not matched to a gene. CDR3 nucleotides: TGTGCCATCAGCGGGGGACTAGCGGGAGAGACCCAGTACTTC. Protein: CAISGGLAGETQYF.

V usage is TRBV5-5 and J usage is TRBJ2-7, with TRBD2 as a possible D gene (5 bases). The length of the CDR3 is 16 residues. V was cut by 4 bases and J by 0 bases, with 17 bases left in between. Germline CDR1 SGHKS, CDR2 YYEKEE (reference sequence). CDR3 DNA sequence: TGTGCCAGCAGCACGCTCGTAAGGACTCTCTCCTACGAGCAGTACTTC. This encodes CASSTLVRTLSYEQYF.

By its share, this clone is medium-sized. This rearrangement joins TRBV5-1 to TRBJ2-7; D perhaps matches TRBD1 (6 bases). In germline, CDR1 is SGHRS, CDR2 YFSETQ. The CDR3 runs to 13 residues. V dropped 4 bases and J dropped 2 bases, with 10 bases sitting between them. The CDR3 nucleotides read TGCGCCAGCAGCCTGGACAGTGCCTACGAGCAGTACTTC. It yields the protein CASSLDSAYEQYF.

The chain is built from TRBV5-4 and TRBJ1-1; D not resolved. The CDR3 runs 14 residues. Trimming pared 2 bases from V and 5 bases from J, leaving 13 bases between. Germline CDR1 and CDR2: SGHNT and YYREEE (reference sequence). The CDR3 coding sequence is TGTGCCAGCAGCTTCGCCGGGCTTAGGACTGAAGCTTTCTTT. Translated: CASSFAGLRTEAFF.

The rearrangement uses TRBV6-1 and TRBJ2-7; D gene unclear. With 3 bases removed from V and 3 bases from J, the gap between germline ends came to 9 bases. Germline V gene data show CDR1 as MNHNS and CDR2 as SASEGT. The CDR3 sequence is 13 residues long. The CDR3: CASSEWLGYEQYF. CDR3 sequence (DNA): TGTGCCAGCAGTGAGTGGTTGGGCTACGAGCAGTACTTC.

This chain joins TRBV5-1 and TRBJ1-1; 8 bases agree with TRBD1. The CDR3 spans 15 residues. Germline CDR1 and CDR2: SGHRS and YFSETQ. V lost 3 bases to trimming and J lost 1 base; unmatched junction nucleotides: 5. CDR3 protein: CASSSDRAGNTEAFF. DNA for the CDR3: TGCGCCAGCAGCTCGGACAGGGCTGGGAACACTGAAGCTTTCTTT. Based on the CDR3 plus reference TRBV5-1 and TRBJ1-1, the full variable domain is KAGVTQTPRYLIKTRGQQVTLSCSPISGHRSVSWYQQTPGQGLQFLFEYFSETQRNKGNFPGRFSGRQFSNSRSEMNVSTLELGDSALYLCASSSDRAGNTEAFFGQGTRLTVV.

This chain connects TRBV7-9 to TRBJ2-1, with 9 bases lining up with TRBD2. With V trimmed by 5 bases and J by 7 bases, 9 bases remained unmatched. Per the germline V gene, CDR1 is SEHNR and CDR2 is FQNEAQ (reference sequence). CDR3 length: 15 residues. The CDR3 sequence: CASSPQGLASNEQFF. The CDR3 coding sequence is TGTGCCAGCAGCCCCCAGGGACTAGCAAGTAATGAGCAGTTCTTC. The whole variable domain, remainder taken from reference TRBV7-9 and TRBJ2-1, is DTGVSQNPRHKITKRGQNVTFRCDPISEHNRLYWYRQTLGQGPEFLTYFQNEAQLEKSRLLSDRFSAERPKGSFSTLEIQRTEQGDSAMYLCASSPQGLASNEQFFGPGTRLTVL.

This chain joins TRBV4-1 and TRBJ2-6, with 7 bases matching TRBD2. With 4 bases clipped from V and 2 bases from J, the junction kept 17 bases outside the gene matches. The CDR3 covers 20 residues. The germline gives CDR1 MGHRA, CDR2 YSYEKL. The CDR3 reads CASSPNSGAGVIAGANVLTF. The CDR3 DNA is TGCGCCAGCAGCCCGAACAGCGGGGCGGGAGTCATAGCTGGGGCCAACGTCCTGACTTTC.

The CDR3 protein is CASSLAQGSRETQYF. In DNA, the CDR3 is TGTGCCAGCAGCTTAGCGCAGGGAAGCCGGGAGACCCAGTACTTC. This sequence joins TRBV7-2 and TRBJ2-5; TRBD1 is a possible D gene (5 bases). Trimming stripped 0 bases from V and 5 bases from J, with 13 bases between. CDR3 length: 15 residues. The V gene's germline CDR1 is SGHTA and CDR2 FQGNSA. Full variable domain (remainder filled in from reference TRBV7-2 and TRBJ2-5): GAGVSQSPSNKVTEKGKDVELRCDPISGHTALYWYRQSLGQGLEFLIYFQGNSAPDKSGLPSDRFSAERTGGSVSTLTIQRTQQEDSAVYLCASSLAQGSRETQYFGPGTRLLVL.